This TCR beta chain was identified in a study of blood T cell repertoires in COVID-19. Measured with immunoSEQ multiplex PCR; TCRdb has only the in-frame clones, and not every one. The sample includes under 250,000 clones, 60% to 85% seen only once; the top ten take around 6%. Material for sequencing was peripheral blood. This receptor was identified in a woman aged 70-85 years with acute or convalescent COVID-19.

CDR3 in amino acids: CASSIRQGLQPQHF. Here the CDR3 DNA reads TGTGCCAGTAGTATCAGACAGGGCTTACAGCCCCAGCATTTT. The gene calls are TRBV19 and TRBJ1-5; 7 bases fit TRBD1. The germline V gene has CDR1 LNHDA and CDR2 SQIVND (reference sequence). CDR3 length equals 14 residues. The J segment lost 7 bases and the V segment lost 3 bases, leaving 6 bases of the junction unmatched.